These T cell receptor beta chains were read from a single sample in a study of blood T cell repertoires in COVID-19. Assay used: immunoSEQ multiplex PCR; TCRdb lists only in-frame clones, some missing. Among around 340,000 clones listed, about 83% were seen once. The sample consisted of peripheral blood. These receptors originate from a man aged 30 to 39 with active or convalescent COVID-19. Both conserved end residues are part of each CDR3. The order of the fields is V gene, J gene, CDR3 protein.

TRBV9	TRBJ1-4	CASSAGQGLEKLFF
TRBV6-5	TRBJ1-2	CASRPGGGSYGYTF
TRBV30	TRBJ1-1	CAWSVVAGAEAFF
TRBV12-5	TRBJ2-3	CASGPTSGGAWGTDTQYF
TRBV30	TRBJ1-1	CAWSYSRGMNTEAFF
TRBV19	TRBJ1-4	CASSIRVRTNEKLFF
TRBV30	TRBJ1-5	CAWSVASFHQPQHF
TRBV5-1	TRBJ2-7	CASSPGEGEQYF
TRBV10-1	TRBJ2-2	CASSEGGLRDPSTGELFF
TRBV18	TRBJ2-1	CASSPAGQGANNEQFF
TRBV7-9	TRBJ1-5	CASSFVGGQINQPQHF
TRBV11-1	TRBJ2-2	CASRSGTNPLVGELFF
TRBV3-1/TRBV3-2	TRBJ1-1	CASSHTLTGVNTEAFF
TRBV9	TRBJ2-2	CASRPRGLDTGELFF
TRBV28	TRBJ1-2	CASTVLANYGYTF
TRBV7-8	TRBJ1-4	CASSIDRANEKLFF
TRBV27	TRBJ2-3	CASSLRTGGLDTQYF
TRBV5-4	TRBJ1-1	CASFQGGVVGNTEAFF
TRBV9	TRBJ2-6	CASSVRGSGANVLTF
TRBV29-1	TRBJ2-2	CSVLTSPGELFF
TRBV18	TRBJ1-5	CASSPGGLNQPQHF
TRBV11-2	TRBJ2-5	CASSARDWQETQYF
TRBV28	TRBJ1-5	CASSFLRAGNQPQHF
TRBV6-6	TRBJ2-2	CASSPYIFTGELFF
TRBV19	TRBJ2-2	CASSTIAAPEAGELFF
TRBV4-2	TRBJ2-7	CASSQRGATYEQYF
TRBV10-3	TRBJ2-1	CAIRRGTSGSYEQFF
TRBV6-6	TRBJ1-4	CASMGLTNEKLFF
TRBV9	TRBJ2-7	CASSVTADYEQYF
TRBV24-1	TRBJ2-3	CATSDPGFNTDTQYF
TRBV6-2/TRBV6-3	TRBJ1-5	CASSCSRTRGYSNQPQHF
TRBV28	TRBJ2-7	CASTLRLTYEQYF
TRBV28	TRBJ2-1	CASSGVGQFF
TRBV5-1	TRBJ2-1	CASSLVGTGVNEQFF
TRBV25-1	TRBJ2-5	CASSLGGAQETQYF
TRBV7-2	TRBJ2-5	CASSFGGRAEETQYF
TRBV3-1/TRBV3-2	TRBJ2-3	CASSQELARTDTQYF
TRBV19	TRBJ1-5	CASSPGRADDQPQHF
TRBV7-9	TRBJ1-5	CASSRTLEPQHF
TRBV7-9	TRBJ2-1	CASRQGRGLPNEQFF
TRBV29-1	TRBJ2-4	CSIQSGGGNIQYF
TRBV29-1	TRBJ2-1	CSVEPPGLAGGGEQFF
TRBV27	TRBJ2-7	CASSLRERYEQYF
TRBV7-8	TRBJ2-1	CASSLVQRRGYNEQFF
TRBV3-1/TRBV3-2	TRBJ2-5	CASSRLAGDQETQYF
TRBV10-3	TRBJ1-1	CAISERTGQAFF
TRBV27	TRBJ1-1	CASSSWTLGDTEAFF
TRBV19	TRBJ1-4	CASSRPGVGNEKLFF
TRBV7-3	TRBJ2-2	CASSLLTGELFF
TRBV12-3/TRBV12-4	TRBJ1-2	CASSSSYGYTF
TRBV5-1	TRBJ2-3	CASSLGAGDEDTQYF
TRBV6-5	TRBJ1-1	CASNRGANTEAFF
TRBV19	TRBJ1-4	CASIDGQGREKLFF
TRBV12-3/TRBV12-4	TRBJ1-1	CASSLGGSEAFF
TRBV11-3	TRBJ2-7	CASSSRGAGGNYEQYF
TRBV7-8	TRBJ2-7	CASSLEGLAGVYEQYF
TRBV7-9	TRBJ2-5	CASSSRGAGLGDPQYF
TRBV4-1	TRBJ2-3	CASSQIAIDTQYF
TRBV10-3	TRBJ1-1	CATSPQGLTEAFF
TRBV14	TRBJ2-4	CASSPSRGVAKNIQYF